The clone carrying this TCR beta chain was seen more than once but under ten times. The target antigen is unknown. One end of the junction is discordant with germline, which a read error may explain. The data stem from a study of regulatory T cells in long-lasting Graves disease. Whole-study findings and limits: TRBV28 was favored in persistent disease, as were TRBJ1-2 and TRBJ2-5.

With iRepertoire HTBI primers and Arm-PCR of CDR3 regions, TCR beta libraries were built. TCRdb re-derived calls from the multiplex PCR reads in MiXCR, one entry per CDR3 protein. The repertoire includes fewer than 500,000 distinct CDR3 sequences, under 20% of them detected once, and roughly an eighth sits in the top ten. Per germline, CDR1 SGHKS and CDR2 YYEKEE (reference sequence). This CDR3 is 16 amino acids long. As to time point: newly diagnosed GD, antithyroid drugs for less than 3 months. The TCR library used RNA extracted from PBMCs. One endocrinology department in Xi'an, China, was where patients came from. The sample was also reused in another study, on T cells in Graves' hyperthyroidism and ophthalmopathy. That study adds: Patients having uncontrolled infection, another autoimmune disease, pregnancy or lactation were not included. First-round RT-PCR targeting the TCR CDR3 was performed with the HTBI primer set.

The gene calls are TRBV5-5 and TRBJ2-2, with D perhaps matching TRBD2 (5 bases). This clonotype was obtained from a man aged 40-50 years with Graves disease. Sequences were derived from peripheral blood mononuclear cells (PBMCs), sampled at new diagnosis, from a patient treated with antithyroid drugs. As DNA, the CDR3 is TGTGCCAGCAGCTTGGCCGGTGGGAGTAAGACCGGGGAACTGTTTTTT. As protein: CASSLAGGSKTGELFF.